These 25 T cell receptor beta chains came from one sample sequenced in a study of T cell responses to AZD1222 COVID-19 vaccine. The table came from immunoSEQ multiplex PCR; TCRdb's copy has only in-frame clones and leaves some out. The sample shows 180,000 or so clones, about nine tenths of them seen only once. The starting material was peripheral blood, obtained 28 days after the second AZD1222 dose. These receptors were collected from an adult who received the AZD1222 COVID-19 vaccine.

This sequence joins TRBV29-1 and TRBJ1-1; D is uncertain. The V and J ends lost 6 bases and 4 bases respectively, with 12 bases between them. Germline CDR1 and CDR2: SQVTM and ANQGSEA. The CDR3 loop spans 12 amino acids. The CDR3 loop reads CSVERLGTEAFF. DNA of the CDR3: TGCAGCGTCGAGCGCCTGGGCACTGAAGCTTTCTTT.

The CDR3 DNA is TGCGCCAGCAGCTTGGTACTAGCAGCGAAAGAGACCCAGTACTTC. Translated, it gives CASSLVLAAKETQYF. The chain is built from TRBV5-1 and TRBJ2-5, with D possibly matching TRBD2 (6 bases). In germline, CDR1 is SGHRS, CDR2 YFSETQ. CDR3 length: 15 amino acids. The V end lost 0 bases, the J end lost 3 bases, and 12 bases lay between the germline ends.

The chain uses TRBV18 and TRBJ2-3; 7 nucleotides line up with TRBD1. Germline V CDR1 and CDR2: KGHSH, LQKENI. The CDR3 sequence is 16 residues long. V gave up 6 bases and J gave up 5 bases; unmatched junction bases: 14. CDR3 sequence reads: CASSLDRVWIIDTQYF. CDR3 nucleotides: TGTGCCAGCTCTCTCGACAGGGTTTGGATCATAGATACGCAGTATTTT.

This chain links TRBV6-5 with TRBJ1-2, with D perhaps matching TRBD1 (5 bases). The CDR3 is 15 amino acids. The germline V gene encodes CDR1 MNHEY and CDR2 SVGAGI. Trimming removed 8 bases at V and 2 bases at J, with 18 bases between. CDR3 DNA: TGTGCCAGCGGATACCAAGGGACGGCCAACTATGGCTACACCTTC. Amino acid sequence: CASGYQGTANYGYTF.

V gene TRBV12-5 combines with J gene TRBJ2-7; D uncertain. The germline V gene has CDR1 LGHNT and CDR2 FRNRAP. This CDR3 spans 13 amino acids. V was clipped by 3 bases and J by 1 base, with 7 bases between them. The CDR3 bases are TGTGCTAGTGGTTTTAGCAGATCCTACGAGCAGTACTTC. It encodes CASGFSRSYEQYF.

The chain employs TRBV25-1 and TRBJ1-3; D is ambiguous. This CDR3 is built from 15 residues. V was trimmed by 6 bases and J by 0 bases, leaving 12 bases between them. Germline V gene sequence: CDR1 MGHDK, CDR2 SYGVNS. The CDR3, as DNA: TGTGCCAGCAGCGAACCGGGAGGCTCTGGAAACACCATATATTTT. Protein: CASSEPGGSGNTIYF. The full variable domain, completed using reference TRBV25-1 and TRBJ1-3, is EADIYQTPRYLVIGTGKKITLECSQTMGHDKMYWYQQDPGMELHLIHYSYGVNSTEKGDLSSESTVSRIRTEHFPLTLESARPSHTSQYLCASSEPGGSGNTIYFGEGSWLTVV.

The V call is TRBV5-1, the J call TRBJ2-1; 13 nucleotides match TRBD2. The ends lost 1 base at V and 5 bases at J; junction bases unmatched: 3. The CDR3 spans 16 residues. The germline CDR1 and CDR2 sequences are SGHRS and YFSETQ. CDR3 sequence reads: CASSLTSGGVNNEQFF. CDR3 coding DNA: TGCGCCAGCAGCTTGACTAGCGGGGGGGTTAACAATGAGCAGTTCTTC.

The rearrangement uses TRBV3-1 (or the pseudogene TRBV3-2) and TRBJ1-2; 7 bases fit TRBD1. The germline gives CDR1 LGHDT, CDR2 YNNKEL (reference sequence). This CDR3 has 12 residues. Germline trimming cut 4 bases from V and 14 bases from J; bases unmatched to any gene: 10. The CDR3 coding sequence is TGTGCCAGCAGCCGACAGGGACCCGATAAGACCTTC. Amino acid sequence: CASSRQGPDKTF.

The chain uses TRBV5-1 and TRBJ2-7, with 7 bases matching TRBD2. The germline CDR1 and CDR2 sequences are SGHRS and YFSETQ. The CDR3 spans 16 residues. V lost 3 bases, J lost 2 bases, and 11 bases stayed unmatched. CDR3 coding DNA: TGCGCCAGCAGCTCCCTATTGGGGGGGAGAGCCTACGAGCAGTACTTC. Amino acid sequence: CASSSLLGGRAYEQYF.

The rearrangement links TRBV11-2 to TRBJ1-4; D is unresolved. The germline gives CDR1 SGHAT, CDR2 FQNNGV. Between the trimmed V and J ends, which lost 2 bases and 8 bases, there was a span of 15 bases. CDR3 length equals 15 residues. The DNA of the CDR3 is TGTGCCAGCAGCTTAACGAACTCCCCGCTGGAAAAACTGTTTTTT. It encodes CASSLTNSPLEKLFF.

This clone was found once. The chain links TRBV18 to TRBJ2-4; D is uncertain. The CDR3 contains 16 residues. V lost 3 bases, J lost 2 bases, and 14 bases lay in between. Germline assignment: CDR1 KGHSH and CDR2 LQKENI. In DNA, the CDR3 is TGTGCCAGCTCACCTTCGAGAGTTGCGTCCAAAAACATTCAGTACTTC. Amino acids: CASSPSRVASKNIQYF. The whole variable domain, filled in from reference TRBV18 and TRBJ2-4, reads NAGVMQNPRHLVRRRGQEARLRCSPMKGHSHVYWYRQLPEEGLKFMVYLQKENIIDESGMPKERFSAEFPKEGPSILRIQQVVRGDSAAYFCASSPSRVASKNIQYFGAGTRLSVL.

The chain uses TRBV5-8 and TRBJ1-2; no definite D call. Germline CDR1 SGHTS, CDR2 YDEGEE. The CDR3 is made up of 13 amino acids. The germline V and J ends were trimmed by 3 bases and 13 bases, with 19 bases remaining between them. The CDR3 is CASSYLRTELGTF. In DNA, the CDR3 is TGTGCCAGCAGCTACCTACGGACGGAGCTGGGCACCTTC.

The gene calls are TRBV5-5 and TRBJ2-2, with D possibly matching TRBD1 (5 bases). Germline CDR1 is SGHKS and CDR2 is YYEKEE (reference sequence). The CDR3 extends over 15 amino acids. Trimming took off 2 bases at V and 1 base at J, with 9 bases between the two ends. For the CDR3, the DNA is TGTGCCAGCAGCTTAAGGGGCTTGAACACCGGGGAGCTGTTTTTT. It translates to CASSLRGLNTGELFF. The full variable domain, rest sourced from reference TRBV5-5 and TRBJ2-2, is DAGVTQSPTHLIKTRGQQVTLRCSPISGHKSVSWYQQVLGQGPQFIFQYYEKEERGRGNFPDRFSARQFPNYSSELNVNALLLGDSALYLCASSLRGLNTGELFFGEGSRLTVL.

This clone came up once. This chain uses TRBV7-2 with TRBJ1-6; D gene uncertain. The CDR3 has 12 residues. CDR1 is SGHTA and CDR2 is FQGNSA in the germline V gene. V was trimmed by 3 bases and J by 5 bases, leaving 2 bases between them. CDR3 sequence reads: CASSFHNSPLHF. CDR3 bases: TGTGCCAGCAGCTTCCATAATTCACCCCTCCACTTT.

J is TRBJ2-1 and V is TRBV27; D tentatively fits TRBD1 or TRBD2 (5 bases each). The length of the CDR3 is 15 residues. Germline CDR1 and CDR2: MNHEY and SMNVEV (reference sequence). Trimming removed 3 bases at V and 5 bases at J, with 14 bases between. CDR3 nucleotides: TGTGCCAGCAGTTTCACGGGAAGGGGAGACAATGAGCAGTTCTTC. This encodes CASSFTGRGDNEQFF.

About this clone itself: The sample holds other DNA sequences that translate to the same CDR3. This chain uses TRBV5-1 with TRBJ2-7; D assignment may be TRBD1 or TRBD2 (5 bases each). Germline V gene data show CDR1 as SGHRS and CDR2 as YFSETQ. Trimming pared 0 bases from V and 3 bases from J, leaving 13 bases between. The CDR3 runs to 15 residues. The CDR3 protein is CASSLAAGSSYEQYF. The CDR3 DNA is TGCGCCAGCAGCTTGGCGGCAGGGAGCAGCTACGAGCAGTACTTC.

This chain joins TRBV5-5 and TRBJ1-4, with 10 bases fitting TRBD1. The CDR3 has 15 amino acids. J gave up 10 bases and V 4 bases, and 10 bases lay outside the gene matches. The germline CDR1 and CDR2 sequences are SGHKS and YYEKEE (reference sequence). The CDR3 here is CASSPGQGQGVKLFF. The CDR3 DNA follows: TGTGCCAGCAGCCCGGGACAGGGGCAAGGGGTAAAACTGTTTTTT.

The genes are TRBV3-1 (or the pseudogene TRBV3-2) and TRBJ1-3; D might be TRBD1 (6 bases). The CDR3 is 15 residues long. Trimming pared 7 bases from V and 4 bases from J, leaving 17 bases between. Germline V lookup: CDR1 LGHDT, CDR2 YNNKEL (reference sequence). The CDR3 here is CASTLEGGGGNTIYF. The CDR3 nucleotides read TGTGCCAGCACCCTTGAGGGGGGAGGCGGAAACACCATATATTTT.

The chain couples TRBV12-3 or TRBV12-4 to TRBJ2-1, with D uncertain. With 8 bases removed from V and 2 bases from J, the gap between germline ends came to 10 bases. There are 13 residues in the CDR3. CDR3 bases: TGTGCCAGCGGCTGGGCCACCTACAATGAGCAGTTCTTC. Amino acids: CASGWATYNEQFF.

This clone came up once. The gene calls are TRBV4-1 and TRBJ1-2, with TRBD1 matching 9 bases. Germline-derived CDR1 and CDR2 are MGHRA and YSYEKL. The CDR3 is made up of 15 amino acids. The V gene end was trimmed by 4 bases and the J gene end by 6 bases; junction bases not matched to a gene: 9. In nucleotides, the CDR3 is TGCGCCAGCAGCCCCACCGGGACAGGGAATAATGGCTACACCTTC. Amino acids: CASSPTGTGNNGYTF.

V gene TRBV5-1 combines with J gene TRBJ1-6, with 9 nucleotides matching TRBD1. There are 19 residues in the CDR3. After removal of 2 bases from V and 14 bases from J, the junction contained 23 bases not matched to a gene. CDR1 is SGHRS and CDR2 is YFSETQ in the germline V gene. CDR3 region: CASSLLPKSGTGFNSALHF. CDR3 in DNA: TGCGCCAGCAGCTTACTCCCAAAATCCGGGACAGGGTTTAATTCGGCCCTCCACTTT.

J is TRBJ2-1 and V is TRBV6-5, with unresolved D. CDR3 length: 15 amino acids. Germline lookup yields CDR1 MNHEY and CDR2 SVGAGI. Trimming left V 1 base short and J 2 bases short, with 9 bases between. DNA of the CDR3: TGTGCCAGCAGTTACTTCAACGGGCCCTACAATGAGCAGTTCTTC. Amino acids: CASSYFNGPYNEQFF.

The V and J genes are TRBV14 and TRBJ2-5; 13 bases match TRBD2. The CDR3 sequence is 18 residues long. Germline V gene lookup returns CDR1 SGHDN and CDR2 FVKESK. V lost 2 bases to trimming and J lost 5 bases; unmatched junction nucleotides: 11. CDR3 amino acids: CASSQWGLAGPGRETQYF. The CDR3 coding sequence is TGTGCCAGCAGCCAATGGGGACTAGCGGGACCGGGAAGGGAGACCCAGTACTTC.

The chain employs TRBV5-1 and TRBJ2-2; D gene uncertain. CDR1 is SGHRS and CDR2 is YFSETQ in the germline V gene. The CDR3 runs to 14 residues. V lost 0 bases and J lost 1, with 4 bases in between. The CDR3 nucleotides are TGCGCCAGCAGCTTGGGACAGAACACCGGGGAGCTGTTTTTT. Translation gives CASSLGQNTGELFF.

V gene TRBV7-3 combines with J gene TRBJ2-1; tentative D call: TRBD2 (7 bases). V lost 0 bases and J 7 bases, leaving 13 bases between the germline ends. The CDR3 length is 15 residues. In germline, CDR1 is SGHTA, CDR2 FQGTGA. CDR3 coding DNA: TGTGCCAGCAGCTTAACGGGGGGGCTTGGAAATGAGCAGTTCTTC. Translation gives CASSLTGGLGNEQFF.